This is a list of T cell receptor beta chains from one sample in a study of T cell responses to AZD1222 COVID-19 vaccine. Using immunoSEQ multiplex PCR, the repertoire was profiled, and TCRdb retains in-frame clones only, with some absent. The sample contains 140,000 to 150,000 clones, approximately 85% of which appear only once. The source material was peripheral blood, sampled on day 0 of AZD1222 vaccination. The receptor set was obtained from an adult in good health. The CDR3 runs from the conserved cysteine through the conserved F or W. Fields, in order: D gene, clone size, J gene, V gene, CDR3 DNA, CDR3 protein. A D gene is named only where the DNA matches it firmly. Where a row states a size, it is once, few, many or the class of an expanded clone; other rows omit it.

. . TRBJ1-3 TRBV2 TGTGCCAGCAGTGAAGGCTGGATCTCTGGAAACACCATATATTTT CASSEGWISGNTIYF
. . TRBJ1-3 TRBV11-2 TGTGCCAGCAGCAGTGGGACCCTCTCTGGAAACACCATATATTTT CASSSGTLSGNTIYF
. . TRBJ2-1 TRBV11-2 TGTGCCAGCAGCTTAGGTGGGGCCAACAATGAGCAGTTCTTC CASSLGGANNEQFF
. . TRBJ1-1 TRBV10-3 TGTGCCATCAGTGTGAACCGGGACATCAGTGAAGCTTTCTTT CAISVNRDISEAFF
. . TRBJ2-5 TRBV5-1 TGCGCCAGCAGCGAGACCGAAGAGACCCAGTACTTC CASSETEETQYF
. . TRBJ2-2 TRBV9 TGTGCCAGCAGCGGGACCCCCATAAAGACCGGGGAGCTGTTTTTT CASSGTPIKTGELFF
TRBD2 . TRBJ2-3 TRBV10-3 TGTGCCATCGCCAGAGAGAGCGGGAGCGGGCCAGATACGCAGTATTTT CAIARESGSGPDTQYF
TRBD1 . TRBJ1-5 TRBV19 TGTGCCAGTAGTCCGAGGACAGGGGGGCTAAATCAGCCCCAGCATTTT CASSPRTGGLNQPQHF
TRBD2 . TRBJ2-1 TRBV15 TGTGCCACCAGCAGAGATTTAACTAGCGCCTACAATGAGCAGTTCTTC CATSRDLTSAYNEQFF
TRBD1 . TRBJ1-1 TRBV10-3 TGTGCCATCGGGGCGGACAGGGGGTATGACACTGAAGCTTTCTTT CAIGADRGYDTEAFF
TRBD2 . TRBJ2-2 TRBV19 TGTGCCAGTATGCGAAGGGCTAGCGGGGGGGGCGAGCTGTTTTTT CASMRRASGGGELFF
TRBD1 . TRBJ1-4 TRBV5-6 TGTGCCAGCAGCTTACAGGGGGCTTCTGAAAAACTGTTTTTT CASSLQGASEKLFF
TRBD1 . TRBJ2-7 TRBV2 TGTGCCAGCGGGGGACAGATCTACGAGCAGTACTTC CASGGQIYEQYF
. . TRBJ1-5 TRBV5-1 TGCGCCAGCAGCTTGGACAGCCCCAATCAGCCCCAGCATTTT CASSLDSPNQPQHF
. . TRBJ1-1 TRBV6-5 TGTGCTTCTATACCCGCAGGGAACACTGAAGCTTTCTTT CASIPAGNTEAFF
TRBD1 . TRBJ1-1 TRBV7-9 TGTGCCAGCGAGGGACAGGGATACACTGAAGCTTTCTTT CASEGQGYTEAFF
. . TRBJ2-3 TRBV21-1 TGTGCCAGCAGCAAAGCAATTCCCGACACAGATACGCAGTATTTT CASSKAIPDTDTQYF
TRBD1 . TRBJ1-2 TRBV3-1/TRBV3-2 TGTGCCAGCAGCCATTGGGACAGTCGGAACTATGGCTACACCTTC CASSHWDSRNYGYTF
. . TRBJ1-2 TRBV6-6 TGTGCCAGCAGTTACTCGATCGGCGATGGCTACACCTTC CASSYSIGDGYTF
. . TRBJ2-5 TRBV2 TGTGCCAGCAGTGGAGGGGGCGGGATGGGAGAGACCCAGTACTTC CASSGGGGMGETQYF
TRBD1 once TRBJ1-2 TRBV14 TGTGCCAGCAGCCAACCCGACAGGGAGGATGGCTACACCTTC CASSQPDREDGYTF
. . TRBJ2-6 TRBV5-6 TGTGCCAGCAGCTCCGGACACCGCTCTGGGGCCAACGTCCTGACTTTC CASSSGHRSGANVLTF
. . TRBJ1-2 TRBV28 TGTGCCAGCAGTTTTGGACAGTTCTATGGCTACACCTTC CASSFGQFYGYTF
. . TRBJ2-6 TRBV18 TGTGCCAGCTCACCCCTCCTTACGGGTGGAGGGGCCAACGTCCTGACTTTC CASSPLLTGGGANVLTF
TRBD2 . TRBJ2-1 TRBV3-1/TRBV3-2 TGTGCCAGCAGCGGAAGGGCGGGAGGAGGGGATGAGCAGTTCTTC CASSGRAGGGDEQFF
. . TRBJ2-7 TRBV3-1/TRBV3-2 TGTGCCAGCAGCCCGGGGAGCGCTTACGAGCAGTACTTC CASSPGSAYEQYF
. . TRBJ1-5 TRBV6-1 TGTGCCAGCAGTGAAGCACGGGTGGGGTTTTATAGCAATCAGCCCCAGCATTTT CASSEARVGFYSNQPQHF
TRBD2 . TRBJ2-3 TRBV7-6 TGTGCCAGCAGCTCCCCCAAGGGTGGGGGGGATTATACGCAGTATTTT CASSSPKGGGDYTQYF
TRBD1 . TRBJ1-6 TRBV10-3 TGTGCCATCAGTCCCTCGGGCGGGACAGGGATATCCTATAATTCACCCCTCCACTTT CAISPSGGTGISYNSPLHF
TRBD2 . TRBJ2-7 TRBV7-2 TGTGCCAGCAGCTCTAGGGCGACTAGCCAGAGCTCCTACGAGCAGTACTTC CASSSRATSQSSYEQYF
. . TRBJ1-3 TRBV9 TGTGCCAGCAGCTACCATTCGACACTCCCGGACACCATATATTTT CASSYHSTLPDTIYF
. . TRBJ1-1 TRBV9 TGTGCCAGCAGCGTAGAGGCGGTTATGAACACTGAAGCTTTCTTT CASSVEAVMNTEAFF